These 29 T cell receptor beta chains were sequenced from one sample in a study of T cell responses to AZD1222 COVID-19 vaccine. Only in-frame clones appear in the TCRdb table, and some are missing; sequencing was by immunoSEQ multiplex PCR. The repertoire holds roughly 150,000 clones, with approximately 89% as singletons. This material consisted of peripheral blood, taken 28 days after the second AZD1222 dose. Receptors originate from an adult who received the AZD1222 COVID-19 vaccine.

The chain joins TRBV5-6 to TRBJ1-1; no reliable D call. Germline CDR1 reads SGHDT; CDR2 reads YYEEEE. With 0 bases removed from V and 4 bases from J, the gap between germline ends came to 7 bases. CDR3 size: 13 residues. This CDR3 is CASSLVSGTEAFF. In DNA, the CDR3 is TGTGCCAGCAGCTTGGTGTCGGGCACTGAAGCTTTCTTT.

The chain combines TRBV9 with TRBJ2-1, with 8 bases that match TRBD2. Germline assignment: CDR1 SGDLS and CDR2 YYNGEE. The V gene end was trimmed by 3 bases and the J gene end by 8 bases; junction bases not matched to a gene: 4. This CDR3 spans 13 amino acids. CDR3 sequence (DNA): TGTGCCAGCAGCGCCGGGGGGGCCGATGAGCAGTTCTTC. Translating gives CASSAGGADEQFF. Looking up the rest from reference TRBV9 and TRBJ2-1 gives the full variable domain: DSGVTQTPKHLITATGQRVTLRCSPRSGDLSVYWYQQSLDQGLQFLIQYYNGEERAKGNILERFSAQQFPDLHSELNLSSLELGDSALYFCASSAGGADEQFFGPGTRLTVL.

The J gene is TRBJ2-1, the V gene TRBV5-1, with 10 nucleotides matching TRBD2. The CDR3 covers 15 residues. Germline V gene sequence: CDR1 SGHRS, CDR2 YFSETQ. The V gene end was trimmed by 2 bases and the J gene end by 7 bases; junction bases not matched to a gene: 6. Here the CDR3 reads CASSFPTSGPNEQFF. CDR3 in DNA: TGCGCCAGCAGCTTTCCGACTAGCGGGCCGAATGAGCAGTTCTTC.

V gene TRBV18 combines with J gene TRBJ2-7; 7 bases map to TRBD2. The V gene's germline CDR1 is KGHSH and CDR2 LQKENI. The V segment lost 3 bases and the J segment 1 base; nucleotides outside the gene matches: 3. The CDR3 covers 14 residues. This CDR3 is CASSPGGWSYEQYF. DNA for the CDR3: TGTGCCAGCTCACCGGGGGGGTGGTCCTACGAGCAGTACTTC. Based on the CDR3 plus reference TRBV18 and TRBJ2-7, the full variable domain is NAGVMQNPRHLVRRRGQEARLRCSPMKGHSHVYWYRQLPEEGLKFMVYLQKENIIDESGMPKERFSAEFPKEGPSILRIQQVVRGDSAAYFCASSPGGWSYEQYFGPGTRLTVT.

This chain joins TRBV27 and TRBJ1-2, with TRBD1 identical over 9 bases. Germline CDR1 is MNHEY and CDR2 is SMNVEV (reference sequence). The CDR3 consists of 14 residues. J was trimmed by 4 bases and V by 5 bases; bases with no gene match: 5. CDR3 amino acids: CASSDKDRGYGYTF. The CDR3 DNA reads as TGTGCCAGCAGTGATAAGGACAGGGGCTATGGCTACACCTTC.

The chain joins TRBV14 to TRBJ1-1; 7 bases agree with TRBD1. The germline gives CDR1 SGHDN, CDR2 FVKESK. The CDR3 covers 15 residues. Germline trimming cut 6 bases from V and 4 bases from J; bases unmatched to any gene: 11. CDR3 sequence (DNA): TGTGCCAGCAGGAAAGAGGGGGCCGCGGTCACTGAAGCTTTCTTT. It is translated as CASRKEGAAVTEAFF. Full variable domain (remainder filled in from reference TRBV14 and TRBJ1-1): EAGVTQFPSHSVIEKGQTVTLRCDPISGHDNLYWYRRVMGKEIKFLLHFVKESKQDESGMPNNRFLAERTGGTYSTLKVQPAELEDSGVYFCASRKEGAAVTEAFFGQGTRLTVV.

The genes are TRBV4-3 and TRBJ2-3; 10 bases align to TRBD1. V trimming: 2 bases; J trimming: 6 bases; junction bases outside the gene matches: 14. The CDR3 is made up of 18 amino acids. CDR1 LGHNA and CDR2 YSLEER come from the germline V gene. The CDR3 sequence: CASSQKAGTGATMDTQYF. The CDR3 nucleotides are TGCGCCAGCAGCCAAAAGGCTGGGACAGGGGCGACAATGGATACGCAGTATTTT.

The chain couples TRBV19 to TRBJ2-7; D is uncertain. V dropped 4 bases and J dropped 2 bases, with 12 bases sitting between them. The CDR3 extends over 14 amino acids. CDR1 and CDR2 (germline): LNHDA, SQIVND (reference sequence). The DNA for the CDR3 is TGTGCCAGTAGTAGTGGTGGCGGAACCTACGAGCAGTACTTC. This codes for CASSSGGGTYEQYF.

This clone was picked up one time. The rearrangement joins TRBV7-2 to TRBJ1-6; D possibly corresponds to TRBD1 (6 bases). This CDR3 is built from 19 residues. Trimming removed 2 bases from V and 0 bases from J, with 17 bases in between. Germline V lookup: CDR1 SGHTA, CDR2 FQGNSA. The CDR3 nucleotides are TGTGCCAGCAGCTTAAGGGGAGGGGGGGCAGACTCCTATAATTCACCCCTCCACTTT. Translation gives CASSLRGGGADSYNSPLHF.

The chain carries TRBV7-8 and TRBJ2-2; 7 positions agree with TRBD1. Germline values: CDR1 SGHVS, CDR2 FQNEAQ. This CDR3 spans 17 amino acids. J gave up 0 bases and V 2 bases, and 6 bases lay outside the gene matches. As DNA, the CDR3 is TGTGCCAGCAGCTTACAGGGACAGTTTACGAACACCGGGGAGCTGTTTTTT. Its protein product is CASSLQGQFTNTGELFF.

DNA for the CDR3: TGTGCCAGCAGCTTAGACAGGGGGCTAGGTAACTATGGCTACACCTTC. Translated, it gives CASSLDRGLGNYGYTF. The chain recombines TRBV7-8 with TRBJ1-2; 9 bases agree with TRBD1. J was trimmed by 1 base and V by 1 base; bases with no gene match: 4. This CDR3 spans 16 amino acids. Germline lookup yields CDR1 SGHVS and CDR2 FQNEAQ.

About this clone: Relative to the germline gene, one junction end is altered; a read error may explain this. This chain links TRBV7-2 with TRBJ2-1; D is unresolved. Germline values: CDR1 SGHTA, CDR2 FQGNSA. CDR3 length: 13 residues. For the CDR3, the DNA is TGTGCCAGCAGCTTAGTTGGGATCGGCCTTTCGGTCTTC. This sequence encodes CASSLVGIGLSVF.

The chain is built from TRBV5-5 and TRBJ2-7; the D call may be TRBD1 or TRBD2 (5 bases each). The CDR3 is made up of 14 amino acids. The V end lost 3 bases, the J end lost 6 bases, and 16 bases lay between the germline ends. CDR1 SGHKS and CDR2 YYEKEE come from the germline V gene (reference sequence). CDR3 loop: CASSSFGGEGEQYF. The CDR3 bases are TGTGCCAGCAGCTCCTTTGGGGGAGAGGGCGAGCAGTACTTC.

V usage is TRBV5-5 and J usage is TRBJ1-2; a weak D match, TRBD1 (5 bases). With 0 bases removed from V and 1 base from J, the gap between germline ends came to 10 bases. Germline lookup yields CDR1 SGHKS and CDR2 YYEKEE (reference sequence). The CDR3 length is 15 residues. In DNA form, the CDR3 reads TGTGCCAGCAGCTTGGGGGGCCGCCTTAACTATGGCTACACCTTC. It translates to CASSLGGRLNYGYTF.

The chain recombines TRBV9 with TRBJ2-7; 8 nucleotides match TRBD2. Germline V gene sequence: CDR1 SGDLS, CDR2 YYNGEE. The V segment lost 0 bases and the J segment 0 bases; nucleotides outside the gene matches: 5. The CDR3 is 16 amino acids. CDR3 residues: CASSVGGAGASYEQYF. The CDR3 bases are TGTGCCAGCAGCGTAGGGGGAGCGGGGGCCTCCTACGAGCAGTACTTC.

This sequence joins TRBV12-3 or TRBV12-4 and TRBJ1-3; no reliable D call. Deletions cut 5 bases from V and 4 bases from J, with 9 bases between. CDR3 size: 13 residues. As DNA, the CDR3 is TGTGCCAGCAGTGGACTGGTGGGAAACACCATATATTTT. Translating it yields CASSGLVGNTIYF.

J is TRBJ1-2 and V is TRBV9, with D hard to call. The germline gives CDR1 SGDLS, CDR2 YYNGEE. Trimming shortened V by 0 bases and J by 4 bases, and 13 bases separated the two germline ends. This CDR3 is built from 15 residues. The CDR3 DNA follows: TGTGCCAGCAGCGTAGCTGCGGCGGAGACCTATGGCTACACCTTC. The encoded protein is CASSVAAAETYGYTF.

This clone was seen once. This chain connects TRBV11-2 to TRBJ2-3; D is ambiguous. The CDR3 sequence is 11 residues long. V lost 6 bases and J 6 bases, leaving 7 bases between the germline ends. Germline CDR1 is SGHAT and CDR2 is FQNNGV. The CDR3 protein is CASSSFDTQYF. The CDR3, as DNA: TGTGCCAGCAGTTCATTTGATACGCAGTATTTT. Supplemented by reference TRBV11-2 and TRBJ2-3, the full variable domain reads EAGVAQSPRYKIIEKRQSVAFWCNPISGHATLYWYQQILGQGPKLLIQFQNNGVVDDSQLPKDRFSAERLKGVDSTLKIQPAKLEDSAVYLCASSSFDTQYFGPGTRLTVL.

The chain joins TRBV19 to TRBJ1-1; no firm D call. CDR1 is LNHDA and CDR2 is SQIVND in the germline V gene (reference sequence). V was clipped by 3 bases and J by 0 bases, with 8 bases between them. The CDR3 sequence is 14 residues long. DNA of the CDR3: TGTGCCAGTAGTATTACAGCCATGAACACTGAAGCTTTCTTT. This encodes CASSITAMNTEAFF.

J is TRBJ2-2 and V is TRBV7-3, with 13 positions matching TRBD2. V gave up 5 bases and J gave up 0 bases; unmatched junction bases: 3. The germline V gene has CDR1 SGHTA and CDR2 FQGTGA. There are 17 residues in the CDR3. The CDR3 loop reads CASSQTSGGPNTGELFF. The CDR3 nucleotides read TGTGCCAGCAGCCAGACTAGCGGGGGGCCGAACACCGGGGAGCTGTTTTTT.

The J gene is TRBJ2-7, the V gene TRBV7-2; D is perhaps TRBD1 (5 bases). The germline gives CDR1 SGHTA, CDR2 FQGNSA. V lost 2 bases, J lost 6 bases, and 20 bases lay in between. This CDR3 spans 16 amino acids. The CDR3 DNA follows: TGTGCCAGCAGCTTAATGGCAAGTTTTATGGGGCTCGAGCAGTACTTC. This encodes CASSLMASFMGLEQYF.

Concerning this clone itself: One end of the junction is discordant with germline, which a read error may explain. The chain couples TRBV6-1 to TRBJ2-7; D unresolved. CDR1 is MNHNS, CDR2 SASEGT, per germline. The CDR3 contains 13 residues. CDR3 nucleotide sequence: TGTGCCAGCAGTGAAGGATTGAAATGGATCACGCACTTC. Amino acid sequence: CASSEGLKWITHF.

CDR3 sequence reads: CASGLGVFGTEGASGNTIYF. The CDR3, as DNA: TGTGCTAGTGGTTTGGGTGTGTTTGGGACTGAGGGGGCGTCTGGAAACACCATATATTTT. V and J are TRBV12-5 and TRBJ1-3; 7 bases agree with TRBD1. The germline gives CDR1 LGHNT, CDR2 FRNRAP. This CDR3 comprises 20 residues. The trim removed 1 base at V and 1 base at J, leaving 16 bases unmatched.

This chain connects TRBV5-1 to TRBJ1-5; the match to TRBD1 covers 8 bases. The CDR3 covers 15 residues. Germline V lookup: CDR1 SGHRS, CDR2 YFSETQ. Trimming removed 4 bases from V and 3 bases from J; junction bases left unmatched: 6. The CDR3 spells CASSPGTGANQPQHF. Here the CDR3 DNA reads TGCGCCAGCAGCCCCGGGACAGGTGCCAATCAGCCCCAGCATTTT.

The V and J genes are TRBV6-5 and TRBJ1-1, with TRBD1 matching 8 bases. The CDR3 is made up of 15 amino acids. The germline CDR1 and CDR2 sequences are MNHEY and SVGAGI. J was trimmed by 4 bases and V by 0 bases; bases with no gene match: 4. CDR3 sequence reads: CASSYSQGAGTEAFF. The CDR3 DNA is TGTGCCAGCAGTTACTCCCAGGGGGCGGGCACTGAAGCTTTCTTT.

The rearrangement uses TRBV15 and TRBJ1-2, with a possible D match to TRBD1 (5 bases). Trimming pared 1 base from V and 5 bases from J, leaving 14 bases between. The CDR3 has 15 residues. Germline V gene data show CDR1 as LNHNV and CDR2 as YYDKDF (reference sequence). The CDR3 here is CATSRGGAGMYGYTF. The DNA for the CDR3 is TGTGCCACCAGCAGAGGTGGGGCAGGCATGTATGGCTACACCTTC.

This clone appeared a few times. This sequence joins TRBV11-3 and TRBJ2-1; 9 bases fit TRBD1. Germline-derived CDR1 and CDR2 are SGHNT and YENEEA. The trim removed 4 bases at V and 10 bases at J, leaving 17 bases unmatched. The CDR3 runs to 17 residues. The CDR3 loop reads CASSSPLPGQGSVEQFF. The CDR3 DNA follows: TGTGCCAGCAGCTCCCCCCTACCGGGACAGGGTAGCGTCGAGCAGTTCTTC.

On this clone itself: The same CDR3 arises from other DNA sequences in this sample as well. The chain has TRBV27 and TRBJ2-7; 7 nucleotides agree with TRBD2. Germline trimming cut 5 bases from V and 4 bases from J; bases unmatched to any gene: 8. Germline CDR1 reads MNHEY; CDR2 reads SMNVEV (reference sequence). This CDR3 is 14 amino acids long. CDR3 coding DNA: TGTGCCAGCAGTCCGGCCGAGGGAGGGTACGAGCAGTACTTC. Its translation: CASSPAEGGYEQYF.

This chain connects TRBV9 to TRBJ1-1; D ambiguous. Germline assignment: CDR1 SGDLS and CDR2 YYNGEE. Trimming took 0 bases from V and 4 from J, leaving 10 bases between them. This CDR3 spans 14 amino acids. The CDR3 region is CASSVDPATTEAFF. CDR3 coding DNA: TGTGCCAGCAGCGTAGATCCGGCAACCACTGAAGCTTTCTTT.